This T cell receptor beta chain emerged from a study of beta chain features in type 1 diabetes. Study observations and caveats: Patients with Type 1 diabetes showed moderately but significantly shorter TCRB CDR3s in all four CD4+ subsets. Comparison showed that naive, central memory and Treg TCRB repertoires appeared more similar among patients than among healthy donors. The VDJ junctions of type 1 diabetes patients carried fewer insertions and more deletions.

Regarding this clone: Its antigen is unknown.

As every portion of the isolated RNA was reverse transcribed, the sequencing read expressed TCRB transcripts. Sequencing was performed with immunoSEQ multiplex PCR; in TCRdb, only in-frame clones are kept and a portion is missing. The sample records approximately 170,000 clones, roughly 60% being singletons. J gave up 2 bases and V 4 bases, and 5 bases lay outside the gene matches. Germline CDR1 is GTSNPN and CDR2 is SVGIG (reference sequence). The CDR3 spans 13 residues. Blood was collected once per donor into heparin, averaging about 116 mL. A sort by CD45RO/CCR7/CD25/CD127/CD95/CD27 yielded CD4+ naive, central memory, regulatory and stem cell-like memory cells.

This sequence joins TRBV30 and TRBJ2-7, with 7 bases identical to TRBD1. The sequenced material came from naive CD4+ T cells from blood. The receptor comes from a man between 25 and 39 years old with type 1 diabetes. The CDR3 DNA sequence: TGTGCCTGGACCGGGACAGCTGCCTACGAGCAGTACTTC. This sequence encodes CAWTGTAAYEQYF.